This T cell receptor (beta chain) was observed in a study of patients and donors after allogeneic stem cell transplantation. This CDR3 comprises 15 residues. The germline V and J ends were trimmed by 1 base and 7 bases, with 17 bases remaining between them. Germline-derived CDR1 and CDR2 are KGHSH and LQKENI. TCRdb re-called the RT-PCR reads with MiXCR, one entry per CDR3 protein. Here the sample spans some 1,600 distinct CDR3 sequences, about 20% being singletons. This clonotype has only a few counts. The chain has TRBV18 and TRBJ2-7; D ambiguous. The receptor was isolated from a human donor who was either an allogeneic HSCT recipient or a stem cell or donor lymphocyte infusion donor (not recorded which). It is not recorded whose cells these are; they may come from a transplant donor. Sample: blood, either unsorted or a sorted T cell fraction (not recorded which). The CDR3 DNA reads TGTGCCAGCTCACCACGCTCACGCACAGAAACTGAGCAGTACTTC. Translated: CASSPRSRTETEQYF.